The clone carrying this T cell receptor beta chain was seen a handful of times. Its antigen is not identified. The data are from a study of CD4+ T cells in melanoma. Whole-study results and caveats: Reportedly, melanoma neoantigen-specific CD4+ T cells showed varied differentiation states. CD8+ T cell, macrophage and B cell function reportedly correlated with neoantigen-specific CD4+ T cells.

The CDR3 is made up of 14 amino acids. Per the germline V gene, CDR1 is SEHNR and CDR2 is FQNEAQ (reference sequence). V was clipped by 6 bases and J by 7 bases, with 18 bases between them. Clones were sequenced by immunoSEQ multiplex PCR, and TCRdb holds only the in-frame ones, with some missing. The repertoire consists of 55,000 or so clones, with over 60% occurring once and the leading ten covering approximately 4.6%. This receptor was taken from a human donor with melanoma. Input material: tumor tissue. The chain carries TRBV7-9 and TRBJ1-1, with D hard to call. Here the CDR3 DNA reads TGTGCCAGCAGAGGTTTGGGGATGGGTGGTGAAGCTTTCTTT. Its translation: CASRGLGMGGEAFF. The variable domain in full, with the rest retrieved from reference TRBV7-9 and TRBJ1-1, is DTGVSQNPRHKITKRGQNVTFRCDPISEHNRLYWYRQTLGQGPEFLTYFQNEAQLEKSRLLSDRFSAERPKGSFSTLEIQRTEQGDSAMYLCASRGLGMGGEAFFGQGTRLTVV.